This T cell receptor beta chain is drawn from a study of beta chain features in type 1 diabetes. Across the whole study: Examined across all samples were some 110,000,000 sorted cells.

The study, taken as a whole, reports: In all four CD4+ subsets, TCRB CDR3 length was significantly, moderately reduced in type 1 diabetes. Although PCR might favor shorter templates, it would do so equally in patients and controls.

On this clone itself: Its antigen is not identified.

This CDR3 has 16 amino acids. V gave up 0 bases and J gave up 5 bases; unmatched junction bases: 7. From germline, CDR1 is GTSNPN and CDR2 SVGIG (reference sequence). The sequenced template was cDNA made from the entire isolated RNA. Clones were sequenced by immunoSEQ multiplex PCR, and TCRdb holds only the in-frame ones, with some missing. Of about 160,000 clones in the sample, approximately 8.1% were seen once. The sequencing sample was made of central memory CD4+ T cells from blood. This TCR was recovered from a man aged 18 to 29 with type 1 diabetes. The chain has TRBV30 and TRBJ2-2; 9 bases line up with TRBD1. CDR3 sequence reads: CAWSVPGQGKTGELFF. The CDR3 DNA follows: TGTGCCTGGAGTGTCCCTGGACAGGGGAAGACCGGGGAGCTGTTTTTT.